The 2 T cell receptor beta chains below all came from one sample that was sequenced in a study of shared T cell receptors in the human thymus (dated by TCRdb to the early 2020s). Libraries were made using the immunoSEQ multiplex PCR assay. TCRdb mirrors the immuneACCESS table, restricted to in-frame sequences. Some clones are absent from its copies; in checked studies, under half trace to an unresolved V gene, and the reason for the others is unknown. The sample table records 650,000 to 950,000 clones; around 85% of these occur just once. Approximately 0.01% of the sample belongs to the ten largest clones. These data were also filed under a second study, of human thymus T cells.

Sample: thymocytes. The receptors were sampled from a girl less than two years old with a congenital heart defect. Donor details come from another sample of the same person, matched by shared clones.

The rearrangement joins TRBV9 to TRBJ2-1; possibly TRBD1 for D (6 bases). The CDR3 length is 15 residues. Germline assignment: CDR1 SGDLS and CDR2 YYNGEE. The ends were cut back, 4 bases at V and 8 bases at J, with 19 bases in the middle. CDR3 in amino acids: CASSIRDHGGDEQFF. CDR3 nucleotide sequence: TGTGCCAGCAGCATAAGGGACCATGGGGGCGATGAGCAGTTCTTC.

This clone appeared a single time. The CDR3 spells CASSRRDRPNYGYTF. The CDR3 DNA follows: TGTGCCAGCAGTAGAAGGGACAGGCCCAACTATGGCTACACCTTC. The J gene is TRBJ1-2, the V gene TRBV6-5; 8 nucleotides align to TRBD1. J lost 2 bases, V lost 5 bases, and 7 bases had no gene match. Germline V lookup: CDR1 MNHEY, CDR2 SVGAGI. There are 15 residues in the CDR3.